The 14 T cell receptor beta chains given below trace back to one sample, sequenced in a study of beta chain features in type 1 diabetes. The authors reverse transcribed all of the isolated RNA, so sequencing captured expressed TCRB transcripts. Sequencing used immunoSEQ multiplex PCR; TCRdb keeps in-frame clones, though not all of them. The sample has fewer than 400,000 clones, 7.5% to 9% seen once. The sample consisted of central memory CD4+ T cells from blood. The receptors come from a woman aged 18-30 years in good health.

This clone was found a few times. The chain employs TRBV19 and TRBJ1-2; TRBD1 might be the D (5 bases). Germline loops: CDR1 LNHDA, CDR2 SQIVND (reference sequence). The CDR3 has 15 amino acids. V lost 5 bases to trimming and J lost 3 bases, with 16 bases between them. The chain's CDR3 is CASSPNGAGDYGYTF. The CDR3 DNA is TGTGCCAGTAGTCCGAACGGGGCTGGGGACTATGGCTACACCTTC.

This clone showed up many times. The genes are TRBV6-6 and TRBJ2-1, with 7 bases that match TRBD2. The CDR3 length is 16 residues. The germline CDR1 and CDR2 sequences are MNHNY and SVGAGI (reference sequence). Losses at the gene ends were 0 bases for V and 6 bases for J; bases not matched to a gene: 8. The CDR3 nucleotides are TGTGCCAGCAGTTACTCGATGCGGGAGAGTGTCAATGAGCAGTTCTTC. Translating it yields CASSYSMRESVNEQFF.

The V gene is TRBV29-1, the J gene TRBJ2-7, with no clear D. Trimming took 4 bases from V and 1 from J, leaving 14 bases between them. The CDR3 sequence is 14 residues long. Per germline, CDR1 SQVTM and CDR2 ANQGSEA. This CDR3 is CSVVYSPLSYEQYF. CDR3 in DNA: TGCAGCGTTGTTTACAGCCCTCTGTCCTACGAGCAGTACTTC.

The J gene is TRBJ1-4, the V gene TRBV2, with D perhaps matching TRBD1 (6 bases). The CDR3 is 13 amino acids. CDR1 is SNHLY and CDR2 is FYNNEI in the germline V gene. The V end was cut by 5 bases, the J end by 7 bases, with 11 bases between. The CDR3 region is CASSRQVSEKLFF. For the CDR3, the DNA is TGTGCCAGCAGTAGACAGGTGTCTGAAAAACTGTTTTTT. Complete variable domain (other parts from reference TRBV2 and TRBJ1-4): EPEVTQTPSHQVTQMGQEVILRCVPISNHLYFYWYRQILGQKVEFLVSFYNNEISEKSEIFDDQFSVERPDGSNFTLKIRSTKLEDSAMYFCASSRQVSEKLFFGSGTQLSVL.

This clone was seen a few times. The rearrangement uses TRBV25-1 and TRBJ2-7; D could derive from TRBD1 or TRBD2 (5 bases each). The CDR3 loop spans 15 amino acids. V shed 6 bases and J shed 6 bases, with 21 bases lying between them. Looked up from germline, CDR1 is MGHDK and CDR2 is SYGVNS. This CDR3 reads CASSRDPVIRGEQYF. In nucleotides, the CDR3 is TGTGCCAGCAGCCGGGACCCCGTCATTCGCGGCGAGCAGTACTTC.

This clone showed up just a few times. The chain combines TRBV7-4 with TRBJ2-3; 12 nucleotides line up with TRBD2. With V trimmed by 5 bases and J by 0 bases, 12 bases remained unmatched. This CDR3 has 19 amino acids. Germline CDR1 and CDR2: SGHVT and SQSDAQ. The CDR3 DNA is TGTGCCAGCAGCCCCTCAAGTGGGGGGACTAGCGGGAGCACAGATACGCAGTATTTT. This encodes CASSPSSGGTSGSTDTQYF.

This clone was found a few times. The genes are TRBV4-2 and TRBJ1-1, with 12 bases that match TRBD1. The CDR3 contains 16 residues. J gave up 0 bases and V 4 bases, and 3 bases lay outside the gene matches. Germline CDR1 LGHNA, CDR2 YNFKEQ. The chain's CDR3 is CASSLGTGGLNTEAFF. The CDR3 DNA follows: TGTGCCAGCAGCCTGGGGACAGGGGGCTTGAACACTGAAGCTTTCTTT.

The chain couples TRBV10-3 to TRBJ2-6; TRBD2 matches 8 bases. The CDR3 length is 14 residues. V lost 10 bases and J lost 4; bases outside the gene matches: 6. Per the germline V gene, CDR1 is ENHRY and CDR2 is SYGVKD. CDR3 in DNA: TGTGCCACAAGAGCGGGGGTCGGGGCCAACGTCCTGACTTTC. Its protein is CATRAGVGANVLTF.

V gene TRBV18 combines with J gene TRBJ2-2; D unresolved. The germline gives CDR1 KGHSH, CDR2 LQKENI. The CDR3 consists of 15 residues. V lost 6 bases, J lost 6 bases, and 17 bases lay in between. CDR3 DNA: TGTGCCAGCTCCCCCGCATGGAGTTCCGCCGGGGAGCTGTTTTTT. This translates into CASSPAWSSAGELFF. The entire variable domain, with the rest obtained from reference TRBV18 and TRBJ2-2, is as follows: NAGVMQNPRHLVRRRGQEARLRCSPMKGHSHVYWYRQLPEEGLKFMVYLQKENIIDESGMPKERFSAEFPKEGPSILRIQQVVRGDSAAYFCASSPAWSSAGELFFGEGSRLTVL.

This clone was observed a few times. This sequence joins TRBV6-5 and TRBJ2-3; TRBD2 matches at 7 bases. The V gene's germline CDR1 is MNHEY and CDR2 SVGAGI. The CDR3 contains 15 residues. Trimming at V came to 6 bases and at J to 4 bases, leaving 10 bases not matched to a gene. The CDR3 sequence is CASSLGAGVPDTQYF. In DNA form, the CDR3 reads TGTGCCAGCAGCCTCGGCGCGGGAGTCCCAGATACGCAGTATTTT.

CDR3 sequence reads: CASTGVGQETQYF. The CDR3 nucleotides are TGTGCCAGTACCGGGGTCGGCCAAGAGACCCAGTACTTC. The genes are TRBV19 and TRBJ2-5; D is perhaps TRBD2 (5 bases). V dropped 7 bases and J dropped 1 base, with 10 bases sitting between them. Germline lookup yields CDR1 LNHDA and CDR2 SQIVND (reference sequence). The CDR3 totals 13 residues.

This clone was recorded many times. The chain is built from TRBV5-1 and TRBJ2-6; D remains unclear. Per germline, CDR1 SGHRS and CDR2 YFSETQ. V was clipped by 0 bases and J by 2 bases, with 15 bases between them. The CDR3 spans 18 residues. CDR3 nucleotides: TGCGCCAGCAGCTTGGTCGGCGGAAAGGCAGCTGGGGCCAACGTCCTGACTTTC. Translated: CASSLVGGKAAGANVLTF.

This clone was seen a few times. The chain has TRBV18 and TRBJ1-5; 7 bases line up with TRBD1. Unmatched junction bases numbered 7, after V lost 2 bases and J lost 0 bases. The germline V gene has CDR1 KGHSH and CDR2 LQKENI. The CDR3 is 17 residues long. As DNA, the CDR3 is TGTGCCAGCTCACCATCCCCGGGACAGCATAGCAATCAGCCCCAGCATTTT. Translation gives CASSPSPGQHSNQPQHF.

This clone was observed a handful of times. The chain carries TRBV9 and TRBJ2-2; 10 bases align to TRBD2. The germline gives CDR1 SGDLS, CDR2 YYNGEE. The V and J ends lost 5 bases and 4 bases, in that order; junction bases with no gene match: 5. The CDR3 contains 15 residues. The CDR3 loop is CASRASGSPTGELFF. For the CDR3, the DNA is TGTGCCAGCAGAGCTAGCGGGAGTCCCACCGGGGAGCTGTTTTTT.